The 2 T cell receptor beta chains given below trace back to one sample, sequenced in a study of spatial heterogeneity in lung cancer. A single record per CDR3 protein comes from TCRdb applying MiXCR to the 5' RACE reads. This table has about 10,000 distinct CDR3 sequences, about 25% appearing once. Noted time point: blood at routine non-recurrence follow-up after resection. The input for sequencing was PBMCs, taken at follow-up. These receptors all come from a female donor with early-stage non-small cell lung cancer.

The chain combines TRBV10-2 with TRBJ2-5; TRBD2 matches at 11 bases. The CDR3 contains 15 residues. Germline V gene sequence: CDR1 WSHSY, CDR2 SAAADI. The J segment lost 0 bases and the V segment lost 7 bases, leaving 4 bases of the junction unmatched. The CDR3 region is CASNQGLADQETQYF. As DNA, the CDR3 is TGCGCCAGCAACCAGGGACTAGCGGACCAAGAGACCCAGTACTTC.

This chain connects TRBV20-1 to TRBJ2-1; D may be TRBD2 (6 bases). There are 14 residues in the CDR3. The V gene's germline CDR1 is DFQATT and CDR2 SNEGSKA (reference sequence). V dropped 3 bases and J dropped 5 bases, with 14 bases sitting between them. The CDR3 spells CSASTGEDNNEQFF. CDR3 nucleotides: TGCAGTGCTAGTACGGGGGAGGATAACAATGAGCAGTTCTTC.